A selection of T cell receptor beta chains follows, all from one sample in a study of blood T cell repertoires in COVID-19. Clones were sequenced by immunoSEQ multiplex PCR, and TCRdb holds only the in-frame ones, with some missing. The table includes 110,000 to 150,000 clones, around 81% detected once. Specimen: peripheral blood. These receptors all come from a human donor in a cohort sampled during active COVID-19. CDR3s include the opening cysteine and the closing phenylalanine or tryptophan. Each record gives: clone size, V gene, J gene, D gene, CDR3 length, CDR3 DNA, CDR3 protein. A D gene is named only where the DNA matches it firmly. Some rows have no size entry. The others give once, few or many, or a class for an expanded clone.

-,TRBV14,TRBJ2-7,TRBD1,15,TGTGCCAGCAGCCACTCCTCCGGGACAGCGTACGAGCAGTACTTC,CASSHSSGTAYEQYF
-,TRBV6-5,TRBJ2-5,TRBD1,15,TGTGCCAGCAGTTACGGGACAGCAAGACAAGAGACCCAGTACTTC,CASSYGTARQETQYF
-,TRBV2,TRBJ1-6,TRBD1,17,TGTGCCAGCAGTAGACAGGGGCTAAGCTCCTATAATTCACCCCTCCACTTT,CASSRQGLSSYNSPLHF
-,TRBV2,TRBJ1-2,-,14,TGTGCCAGCAGTCCAGGGGCGGCTAACTATGGCTACACCTTC,CASSPGAANYGYTF
once,TRBV28,TRBJ1-1,-,13,TGTGCCAGCAGTCCGATGGAGTACACTGAAGCTTTCTTT,CASSPMEYTEAFF
once,TRBV5-1,TRBJ2-7,TRBD2,16,TGCGCCAGCAGCTCCGCGATAGCGGGAGGGTTAGGCGAGCAGTACTTC,CASSSAIAGGLGEQYF
-,TRBV28,TRBJ1-2,TRBD1,15,TGTGCCAGCACCAATCTTTCCGGGACAGGGGGGGTGTACACCTTC,CASTNLSGTGGVYTF
-,TRBV18,TRBJ2-1,TRBD2,14,TGTGCCAGCTCACTGATGGGAGGGCCAAGTGAGCAGTTCTTC,CASSLMGGPSEQFF
-,TRBV12-3/TRBV12-4,TRBJ2-7,TRBD1,13,TGTGCCAGCAGCCGGGACAGGGGCCACGAGCAGTACTTC,CASSRDRGHEQYF
-,TRBV28,TRBJ2-7,-,14,TGTGCCAGCAGCCCTACGGGTGCTGACTACGAGCAGTACTTC,CASSPTGADYEQYF
-,TRBV25-1,TRBJ2-1,-,17,TGTGCCAGCAGTGAACCCAGGGGCGGAGCCGAACGGAATGAGCAGTTCTTC,CASSEPRGGAERNEQFF
-,TRBV4-3,TRBJ1-1,TRBD1,15,TGCGCCAGCAGCCCCCAAACAGGGGATTACACTGAAGCTTTCTTT,CASSPQTGDYTEAFF
-,TRBV7-8,TRBJ2-7,TRBD1,14,TGTGCCAGCACCAAGGGACAGGGGGCCTACGAGCAGTACTTC,CASTKGQGAYEQYF
-,TRBV7-9,TRBJ1-3,TRBD1,15,TGTGCCAGCACCGATAACAGGGGAGGTGGAAACACCATATATTTT,CASTDNRGGGNTIYF
-,TRBV5-6,TRBJ1-2,-,14,TGTGCCAGCAGCCCTTCTAACAGGTTAAGAGGCTACACCTTC,CASSPSNRLRGYTF
-,TRBV25-1,TRBJ2-7,TRBD1,17,TGTGCCAGCAGTGAAGTCTCCGACAGGGGCTTATCCTACGAGCAGTACTTC,CASSEVSDRGLSYEQYF
-,TRBV25-1,TRBJ2-7,-,13,TGTGCCAGCAGGGCCGCGAGGACCTACGAGCAGTACTTC,CASRAARTYEQYF
-,TRBV7-2,TRBJ2-7,-,14,TGTGCCAGCAGCTTAGGGCGGGATAACTACGAGCAGTACTTC,CASSLGRDNYEQYF
-,TRBV28,TRBJ2-4,-,15,TGTGCCAGCAGCAGGGGCGTACAAGCCAAAAACATTCAGTACTTC,CASSRGVQAKNIQYF
-,TRBV28,TRBJ1-2,TRBD1,17,TGTGCCAGCAGTTTAACAGGGGGCGGCCTGAGCACCTATGGCTACACCTTC,CASSLTGGGLSTYGYTF
-,TRBV5-1,TRBJ1-2,-,14,TGCGCCAGCAGCTTGGGGTCAGGGGACTATGGCTACACCTTC,CASSLGSGDYGYTF
once,TRBV6-2/TRBV6-3,TRBJ2-7,-,18,TGTGCCAGCAGTGCCGCCTCGTACCGGGACAAACAAACCTACGAGCAGTACTTC,CASSAASYRDKQTYEQYF
-,TRBV5-1,TRBJ1-2,-,14,TGCGCCAGCAGCTTAGATACACCTAACTATGGCTACACCTTC,CASSLDTPNYGYTF
-,TRBV5-1,TRBJ2-7,TRBD1,14,TGCGCCAGCAGCTGGGACAGGGGGACCTACGAGCAGTACTTC,CASSWDRGTYEQYF
few,TRBV5-5,TRBJ1-5,TRBD1,16,TGTGCCAGCAGCCCGACAGGGACAGGTAGCAATCAGCCCCAGCATTTT,CASSPTGTGSNQPQHF
-,TRBV19,TRBJ1-5,-,16,TGTGCCAGTAGTATTTCGACAGGACTAGGCAATCAGCCCCAGCATTTT,CASSISTGLGNQPQHF
-,TRBV6-1,TRBJ1-6,-,17,TGTGCCAGCAGTGAAGCTGCAGGGCACTCCTATAATTCACCCCTCCACTTT,CASSEAAGHSYNSPLHF
-,TRBV9,TRBJ2-7,TRBD2,16,TGTGCCAGCAGCGTAGGGGGGACTAGCGGGACCTACGAGCAGTACTTC,CASSVGGTSGTYEQYF
-,TRBV5-6,TRBJ1-5,TRBD1,14,TGTGCCAGCAGCTTCACAGGGGACCCTCAGCCCCAGCATTTT,CASSFTGDPQPQHF
-,TRBV20-1,TRBJ2-7,TRBD2,15,TGCAGTGCTAGTCACGGGACTAGCGGGGCATACGAGCAGTACTTC,CSASHGTSGAYEQYF
-,TRBV27,TRBJ2-2,TRBD2,17,TGTGCCAGCAGTCCTACTAGCGGGAGGGCTCGTGCCGGGGAGCTGTTTTTT,CASSPTSGRARAGELFF
-,TRBV6-1,TRBJ2-3,-,14,TGTGCCAGCAGTGATGCGGGCGGCACAGATACGCAGTATTTT,CASSDAGGTDTQYF
-,TRBV29-1,TRBJ2-3,TRBD2,15,TGCAGCGTCGCGGGACTAGCGGCGCCCACAGATACGCAGTATTTT,CSVAGLAAPTDTQYF
-,TRBV6-2/TRBV6-3,TRBJ2-1,-,15,TGTGCCAGCAGTTGGGGGAGCGGGTTCTACAATGAGCAGTTCTTC,CASSWGSGFYNEQFF
-,TRBV24-1,TRBJ2-3,TRBD1,16,TGTGCCACCAGTGAGATCAGACAGGGAGCCACAGATACGCAGTATTTT,CATSEIRQGATDTQYF
-,TRBV6-5,TRBJ1-4,-,14,TGTGCCAGCAGTTATCGGGCAACTAATGAAAAACTGTTTTTT,CASSYRATNEKLFF
-,TRBV3-1/TRBV3-2,TRBJ1-1,-,16,TGTGCCAGCAGCCAAGTCGCCCCCGGGTTAGGGGCTGAAGCTTTCTTT,CASSQVAPGLGAEAFF
-,TRBV7-9,TRBJ2-2,-,17,TGTGCCAGCAGCTTAGAGGTTCGAGCGACGAACACCGGGGAGCTGTTTTTT,CASSLEVRATNTGELFF
-,TRBV27,TRBJ2-1,-,15,TGTGCCAGCAGTTTAAGGCAGACTACCTACAATGAGCAGTTCTTC,CASSLRQTTYNEQFF
-,TRBV6-2/TRBV6-3,TRBJ2-3,TRBD2,18,TGTGCCAGCAGTTACTCGGGGACTAGCGATCTCAGCACAGATACGCAGTATTTT,CASSYSGTSDLSTDTQYF
-,TRBV7-2,TRBJ1-2,TRBD1,17,TGTGCCAGCAGCTTAACCTATACAGGGGCTATCGACTATGGCTACACCTTC,CASSLTYTGAIDYGYTF
few,TRBV12-3/TRBV12-4,TRBJ1-1,-,13,TGTGCCAGCAGTCCACACAGGGTGGGTGAAGCTTTCTTT,CASSPHRVGEAFF
once,TRBV28,TRBJ2-1,TRBD1,16,TGTGCCAGCAGTTTAGGACAGGGGGCTTACTACAATGAGCAGTTCTTC,CASSLGQGAYYNEQFF
-,TRBV28,TRBJ1-4,TRBD1,15,TGTGCCAGCAGTTCGGCCGGGACAGGGGACGAAAAACTGTTTTTT,CASSSAGTGDEKLFF
-,TRBV5-1,TRBJ1-3,-,16,TGCGCCAGCAGCTTGGCAATTACGGGCTCTGGAAACACCATATATTTT,CASSLAITGSGNTIYF
-,TRBV4-1,TRBJ2-2,-,15,TGCGCCAGCAGCCAAGGACAGGTGAACACCGGGGAGCTGTTTTTT,CASSQGQVNTGELFF